This T cell receptor (beta chain) is drawn from a study of blood T cell repertoires in COVID-19. Libraries were prepared by immunoSEQ multiplex PCR; TCRdb keeps only in-frame clonotypes and omits some of them. The table shows around 250,000 clones, with 84% occurring only once. The CDR3 has 17 amino acids. Germline V gene sequence: CDR1 LNHDA, CDR2 SQIVND (reference sequence). Losses at the gene ends were 5 bases for V and 2 bases for J; bases not matched to a gene: 11. The source material was peripheral blood. The chain employs TRBV19 and TRBJ2-7; TRBD2 aligns across 11 bases. The TCR sequence derives from a woman in her 40s who had recovered from COVID-19. The CDR3 loop is CASSPRDSGGVTYEQYF. The DNA for the CDR3 is TGTGCCAGTAGTCCCCGGGATAGCGGGGGGGTAACCTACGAGCAGTACTTC.